The 24 T cell receptor beta chains below all came from one sample that was sequenced in a study of human T cells and chemical hapten exposure (TCRdb year 2021). Libraries came from RACE. The sequencer was a NextSeq 500. Clones were called with MiXCR by TCRdb after fastp trimmed the public reads at Q25, and only in-frame beta chains were retained. Each CDR3 protein appears once, grouped with its most common genes and DNA. Counted in this sample were 380,000 or so distinct CDR3 sequences; roughly 4.8% of them appeared once. In total, the top ten clones hold around 2% of the sample. What this sample's time point label stands for: patch test 1, 2 weeks after DPC sensitization. The treatment or condition label on this specimen signifies: therapeutic diphenylcyclopropenone sensitization with weekly scalp DPC. The sequences come from whole blood, collected in connection with sensitization to the hapten diphenylcyclopropenone (DPC). These receptors originate from a woman in her forties or fifties with alopecia areata. Some clones in this sample may be carry-over from other donors' samples.

This clonotype was seen a few times. V and J are TRBV7-2 and TRBJ2-7; D remains unclear. The V end was cut by 3 bases, the J end by 0 bases, with 12 bases between. The CDR3 contains 15 residues. Germline-derived CDR1 and CDR2 are SGHTA and FQGNSA. In DNA form, the CDR3 reads TGTGCCAGCAGCTTCCCTCAGGCGGCCTCCTACGAGCAGTACTTC. Translated, it gives CASSFPQAASYEQYF.

Only a few counts were recorded for this clonotype. J is TRBJ1-6 and V is TRBV12-5; a possible D gene is TRBD1 (6 bases). The CDR3 length is 18 residues. V dropped 0 bases and J dropped 2 bases, with 14 bases sitting between them. Looked up from germline, CDR1 is LGHNT and CDR2 is FRNRAP. The CDR3 DNA sequence: TGTGCTAGTGGTTTGGTACTAGGCAGGACAGCCTATAATTCACCCCTCCACTTT. Translation gives CASGLVLGRTAYNSPLHF.

This clonotype was counted many times. The genes are TRBV6-6 and TRBJ2-1; no clear D gene. The CDR3 is 12 residues long. Trimming stripped 5 bases from V and 9 bases from J, with 11 bases between. The germline CDR1 and CDR2 sequences are MNHNY and SVGAGI (reference sequence). CDR3 sequence: CASSTGRVEQFF. In DNA, the CDR3 is TGTGCCAGCAGTACCGGCCGGGTTGAGCAGTTCTTC.

This clonotype was seen only a few times. The rearrangement links TRBV6-5 to TRBJ2-7, with D possibly TRBD2 on 5 matching bases. CDR3 length: 12 residues. CDR1 and CDR2 from the germline V gene are MNHEY and SVGAGI. The V end was cut by 9 bases, the J end by 5 bases, with 14 bases between. CDR3 in amino acids: CASSEGWHEQYF. For the CDR3, the DNA is TGTGCCAGTTCCGAGGGTTGGCACGAGCAGTACTTC.

This clonotype showed up just a few times. The rearrangement links TRBV29-1 to TRBJ1-2; D ambiguous. The CDR3 has 11 residues. Trimming shortened V by 6 bases and J by 0 bases, and 5 bases separated the two germline ends. The germline V gene has CDR1 SQVTM and CDR2 ANQGSEA. CDR3 nucleotides: TGCAGCGTCACTACTAACTATGGCTACACCTTC. Residues: CSVTTNYGYTF.

The chain couples TRBV13 to TRBJ2-3, with a weak D call TRBD2 (6 bases). Germline V gives CDR1 PRHDT, CDR2 FYEKMQ (reference sequence). V shed 5 bases and J shed 0 bases, with 12 bases lying between them. The CDR3 loop spans 15 amino acids. The CDR3 bases are TGTGCCAGCAGCGTGGAAGGGACTAGCACAGATACGCAGTATTTT. Protein sequence: CASSVEGTSTDTQYF.

This clonotype was seen many times. The gene calls are TRBV5-5 and TRBJ1-5, with 11 bases fitting TRBD1. Trimming removed 0 bases from V and 6 bases from J; junction bases left unmatched: 5. Germline CDR1 is SGHKS and CDR2 is YYEKEE (reference sequence). This CDR3 is built from 16 residues. The DNA for the CDR3 is TGTGCCAGCAGCTTGGATGGGACAGGGGGTGGTCAGCCCCAGCATTTT. Translating it yields CASSLDGTGGGQPQHF.

There are many counts of this clonotype. DNA for the CDR3: TGTGCCAGCAGCCACGTGGACACCGGGGAGCTGTTTTTT. Its translation is CASSHVDTGELFF. The V gene is TRBV14, the J gene TRBJ2-2, with unresolved D. Per the germline V gene, CDR1 is SGHDN and CDR2 is FVKESK. The V end was cut by 3 bases, the J end by 3 bases, with 5 bases between. CDR3 size: 13 residues.

The rearrangement uses TRBV7-9 and TRBJ1-4; TRBD1 might be the D (6 bases). There are 15 residues in the CDR3. The germline V gene has CDR1 SEHNR and CDR2 FQNEAQ (reference sequence). V lost 5 bases, J lost 0 bases, and 10 bases lay in between. CDR3 residues: CASSLGQTTNEKLFF. As DNA, the CDR3 is TGTGCCAGCAGCCTTGGACAGACAACTAATGAAAAACTGTTTTTT.

The chain couples TRBV7-9 to TRBJ2-2, with a weak D call TRBD2 (5 bases). The CDR3 totals 16 residues. V dropped 1 base and J dropped 3 bases, with 12 bases sitting between them. Germline CDR1 and CDR2: SEHNR and FQNEAQ (reference sequence). CDR3 sequence: CASSLGQPRDTGELFF. The CDR3 coding sequence is TGTGCCAGCAGCTTAGGGCAGCCGCGGGACACCGGGGAGCTGTTTTTT.

V usage is TRBV29-1 and J usage is TRBJ1-3; TRBD1 matches 11 bases. The CDR3 spans 18 residues. With V trimmed by 4 bases and J by 0 bases, 11 bases remained unmatched. The germline V gene has CDR1 SQVTM and CDR2 ANQGSEA. CDR3 nucleotides: TGCAGCGTTGCCGTGGGACAGGGGGTCATCCACTCTGGAAACACCATATATTTT. This codes for CSVAVGQGVIHSGNTIYF. Full variable domain (rest looked up from reference TRBV29-1 and TRBJ1-3): SAVISQKPSRDICQRGTSLTIQCQVDSQVTMMFWYRQQPGQSLTLIATANQGSEATYESGFVIDKFPISRPNLTFSTLTVSNMSPEDSSIYLCSVAVGQGVIHSGNTIYFGEGSWLTVV.

The chain is built from TRBV14 and TRBJ1-1; maybe TRBD1 (5 bases). V shed 1 base and J shed 11 bases, with 14 bases lying between them. Looked up from germline, CDR1 is SGHDN and CDR2 is FVKESK. The CDR3 is made up of 13 amino acids. The CDR3 is CASSQVGSGMAFF. The CDR3 DNA sequence: TGTGCCAGCAGCCAAGTCGGATCAGGGATGGCTTTCTTT.

This clonotype was counted ten times or more. The chain recombines TRBV29-1 with TRBJ2-7; D could derive from TRBD1 or TRBD2 (5 bases each). This CDR3 comprises 14 residues. Germline assignment: CDR1 SQVTM and CDR2 ANQGSEA. Trimming took 1 base from V and 5 from J, leaving 15 bases between them. Here the CDR3 DNA reads TGCAGCGTTGAAGGTGGTGGGACCCTGGACGAGCAGTACTTC. Its protein product is CSVEGGGTLDEQYF.

This clonotype came up a few times. The CDR3 here is CASSQGEGDQPQHF. The CDR3 region has the DNA TGTGCCAGCAGCCAAGGAGAAGGGGATCAGCCCCAGCATTTT. The chain uses TRBV4-2 and TRBJ1-5; possibly TRBD1 for D (5 bases). Germline values: CDR1 LGHNA, CDR2 YNFKEQ. The CDR3 covers 14 residues. Deletions cut 1 base from V and 5 bases from J, with 9 bases between.

This clonotype occurred many times. The chain combines TRBV29-1 with TRBJ2-3; 11 bases are shared with TRBD2. Germline V gene data show CDR1 as SQVTM and CDR2 as ANQGSEA. With 4 bases clipped from V and 1 base from J, the junction kept 4 bases outside the gene matches. The length of the CDR3 is 15 residues. CDR3 in DNA: TGCAGCGTTGCCCCTAGCGGGAGGCGCACAGATACGCAGTATTTT. This sequence encodes CSVAPSGRRTDTQYF.

This clonotype was observed many times. This chain joins TRBV7-2 and TRBJ2-5; no definite D call. The germline CDR1 and CDR2 sequences are SGHTA and FQGNSA. This CDR3 contains 15 residues. V lost 5 bases to trimming and J lost 3 bases, with 16 bases between them. The CDR3 loop is CASSLPSGSKETQYF. As DNA, the CDR3 is TGTGCCAGCAGCCTTCCCTCTGGAAGTAAAGAGACCCAGTACTTC.

This clonotype has only a few counts. The chain joins TRBV4-2 to TRBJ2-1; TRBD2 agrees at 8 bases. The germline CDR1 and CDR2 sequences are LGHNA and YNFKEQ. V shed 1 base, J shed 4 bases, and the junction held 6 bases outside the gene matches. CDR3 length equals 16 residues. CDR3 protein: CASSQVATSVYNEQFF. The DNA for the CDR3 is TGTGCCAGCAGCCAAGTGGCGACTAGCGTGTACAATGAGCAGTTCTTC.

This clonotype was counted a few times. The rearrangement links TRBV9 to TRBJ2-5; 10 positions agree with TRBD2. The V gene's germline CDR1 is SGDLS and CDR2 YYNGEE. V shed 5 bases and J 3 bases; nucleotides not matched to a gene: 1. The CDR3 is 13 residues long. The CDR3 protein is CASRGTSEETQYF. CDR3 bases: TGTGCCAGCAGGGGGACTAGCGAAGAGACCCAGTACTTC.

This clonotype has at least ten counts. The chain has TRBV7-9 and TRBJ1-6, with 8 bases that match TRBD1. CDR1 and CDR2 (germline): SEHNR, FQNEAQ (reference sequence). V lost 6 bases and J lost 8; bases outside the gene matches: 6. There are 14 residues in the CDR3. In nucleotides, the CDR3 is TGTGCCAGCAGGTTACAGGGGGATCATTCACCCCTCCACTTT. Translation: CASRLQGDHSPLHF.

This clonotype was detected many times. The CDR3 is CATSRDRWLYEQYF. The CDR3 DNA follows: TGTGCCACCAGCAGAGATCGCTGGCTGTACGAGCAGTACTTC. The chain recombines TRBV15 with TRBJ2-7; D gene unclear. CDR3 length: 14 residues. V was trimmed by 0 bases and J by 4 bases, leaving 10 bases between them. Germline V gene data show CDR1 as LNHNV and CDR2 as YYDKDF (reference sequence). Looking up the rest from reference TRBV15 and TRBJ2-7 gives the full variable domain: DAMVIQNPRYQVTQFGKPVTLSCSQTLNHNVMYWYQQKSSQAPKLLFHYYDKDFNNEADTPDNFQSRRPNTSFCFLDIRSPGLGDTAMYLCATSRDRWLYEQYFGPGTRLTVT.

This clonotype was counted only a few times. The chain carries TRBV5-4 and TRBJ1-6; 8 positions match TRBD1. The CDR3 is 15 amino acids. Looked up from germline, CDR1 is SGHNT and CDR2 is YYREEE (reference sequence). Trimming at V came to 4 bases and at J to 7 bases, leaving 7 bases not matched to a gene. Here the CDR3 DNA reads TGTGCCAGCAGCCCACGGACAGGGCTGAATTCACCCCTCCACTTT. Translating it yields CASSPRTGLNSPLHF.

Ten or more counts support this clonotype. The genes are TRBV5-1 and TRBJ2-3; TRBD2 aligns across 8 bases. The V segment lost 2 bases and the J segment 6 bases; nucleotides outside the gene matches: 5. Germline V gene data show CDR1 as SGHRS and CDR2 as YFSETQ. The CDR3 consists of 14 residues. The CDR3 protein is CASSLFSGGDTQYF. The CDR3 DNA follows: TGCGCCAGCAGCTTATTCAGCGGGGGTGATACGCAGTATTTT.

The V gene is TRBV5-5, the J gene TRBJ2-5; D remains unclear. The CDR3 has 14 amino acids. Between the trimmed V and J ends, which lost 0 bases and 2 bases, there was a span of 8 bases. Germline V gene data show CDR1 as SGHKS and CDR2 as YYEKEE (reference sequence). CDR3 region: CASSLVGSQETQYF. CDR3 DNA: TGTGCCAGCAGCTTGGTAGGCAGTCAAGAGACCCAGTACTTC.

In this sample, this clonotype turned up many times. The rearrangement uses TRBV6-6 and TRBJ2-2; the D is unclear. V shed 7 bases and J shed 6 bases, with 12 bases lying between them. CDR3 length: 13 residues. The V gene's germline CDR1 is MNHNY and CDR2 SVGAGI (reference sequence). The DNA for the CDR3 is TGTGCCAGCAAAGAATCGGTGGCCGGGGAGCTGTTTTTT. Translated, it gives CASKESVAGELFF.